This record covers a single T cell receptor beta chain. The clone's antigen remains unknown. Base qualities are not provided; no much larger clone lies one nucleotide away. Donors were healthy HIV-negative adults with no recently reported acute infections or vaccinations. Every donor was a Caucasian adult living in Nashville, Tennessee, USA. The CD8 memory samples were a combination of magnetically selected CD45RO+ cells and CCR7-negative CD45RA+ effector memory (TemRA) cells. After blood collection by leukapheresis, PBMCs were isolated using Ficoll-Histopaque density gradient centrifugation and then cryopreserved in the vapor phase of liquid nitrogen. Analytical flow cytometry was used to check the purity and quantity of every magnetically sorted T cell population. Genomic DNA was isolated from each sorted fraction and quantified by UV absorbance on a Nanodrop 2000c. CDR1 and CDR2 are drawn from the germline V gene (reference sequence): MNHEY, SMNVEV. A distance of 16 bases separates the germline ends of V and J, which lose 10 bases and 3 bases respectively. The CDR3 runs 14 amino acids, cysteine and phenylalanine included. Solely the CDR3 DNA is kept, with 42 bases framed from the first base.

TCR CDR3 regions were amplified from genomic DNA by multiplex PCR using the deep immunoSEQ assay. Genomic DNA extracted from each cell subset was distributed evenly over all wells of several immunoSEQ 96-well plates, and each plate served as one replicate. For sorted subsets, each replicate PCR was loaded with 200 ng genomic DNA, equivalent to 25,000 to 35,000 T cell genomes. Purified libraries were quantified with a Qubit 3.0 fluorometer, sized on a Bioanalyzer 2100, and re-quantified with the KAPA Library Quantification kit. Every immunoSEQ 96-well plate was sequenced on a separate single-read 150-cycle Illumina NextSeq 550 flow cell. Turning to the authors' computational methods: Because the immunoSEQ output included only junctional sequences and no quality scores, the filtering could not be the same as the filtering used for full-length reads. To assign V/J genes and CDR3, sequences were annotated against IMGT germline references using PyIR, a Python wrapper for IgBLAST v1.9. Reads were removed for weak V/J assignments (E-value above 1e-6), missing CDR3, stop codons, out-of-frame junctions, or ambiguous translated residues. V3J clonotypes were defined as sequences sharing an identical inferred V gene, J gene, and CDR3 amino acid sequence. The percentage overlap between two repertoires was calculated by dividing the number of shared unique clonotypes by the size of the smaller repertoire. Three approaches were used to assess repertoire richness: RTK rarefaction, the Chao1 estimator, and Recon v2.1 estimates of unobserved clonotypes. OLGA was used to compute generation probabilities for all TCRbeta clonotypes that the gDNA method yielded from a few donors. The table comes from immuneACCESS by way of TCRdb, which keeps in-frame sequences with V and J called. Part of the clones is missing from these tables; in studies checked, under half for an unresolved V gene and the rest for unknown reasons. That table gives V, J and clone size, and the DNA gave D and trimming. The sample table shows approximately 710,000 clones, and 90% are seen once. The ten largest clones add up to 30% to 40% of the sample.

This record comes from a study of shared clonotypes between healthy human individuals (dated by TCRdb to 2020 to 2022). For the wider study: A few men and a couple of women, aged 18 to 49 years, made up the cohort. Different laboratories and diverse techniques were used to prepare libraries and sequence TCR repertoires, to increase sequencing depth and limit assay-specific biases. Per donor, leukapheresis produced somewhere between about 0.85 and 8.9 billion PBMCs. For each donor, three plates each were used for CD4 naive and CD4 memory, two plates were used for CD8 naive, and one plate was used for CD8 memory. The study deeply sequenced blood TCR repertoires of roughly five healthy adults to estimate repertoire size and the extent of clonotype sharing between individuals. Paper-wide results and their limitations: Compared with non-shared clonotypes, the clonotypes found in all four sorted-subset donors had higher generation probabilities. Sharing across several donors was observed for about 5% of naive CD4, under 4% of naive CD8, roughly 2.3% of memory CD4, and roughly 0.4% of memory CD8 clonotypes. Naive subsets generally had larger estimated clonotype richness than memory subsets did. Sampling was restricted to blood, and TCR repertoires in tissue are likely to differ from TCR repertoires in blood. Incomplete sequencing was indicated by rarefaction of sorted-subset datasets, despite the large sequencing depth. Because the study included a small number of donors, the genetic and exposure-history diversity represented was limited. Pairwise subsampling led to the expectation that sequencing depth would affect the degree of clonotype sharing among donors.

Sample: memory CD8+ T cells from PBMCs. The cell subset or site label, read with the paper, signifies: CD45RO+ cells pooled with CCR7-negative TemRA cells. The sequence derives from a man aged 18 to 29 in good health. Some clones in this sample may be carry-over from other donors' samples. Rearrangement joined TRBV27 to TRBJ2-1; a weak D assignment points to TRBD2 (7 bases agree). The bases are TGTGCCATCGGCGGGGGCCCCTTCTACAATGAGCAGTTCTTC. Its protein is CAIGGGPFYNEQFF.